This T cell receptor (beta chain) came from a study of spatial heterogeneity in lung cancer. The study, taken as a whole, reports: Counts of expanded alpha and beta TCRs within tumors tracked the tumor nonsynonymous mutation count.

TCRdb redid the calling of the 5' RACE reads with MiXCR, one entry per CDR3 protein. This table has approximately 25,000 distinct CDR3 sequences, 8% to 10% appearing once. This clonotype was found many times. Its antigen is unidentified. CDR3 length: 11 residues. The germline V and J ends were trimmed by 3 bases and 16 bases, with 16 bases remaining between them. Germline CDR1 reads DFQATT; CDR2 reads SNEGSKA (reference sequence). Time point meaning: sample taken at primary tumor resection. The sequence was obtained from a male donor with early-stage non-small cell lung cancer. The chain links TRBV20-1 to TRBJ2-1; D possibly corresponds to TRBD2 (5 bases). The sample in question was lung tumor tissue, obtained at surgery. CDR3 coding DNA: TGCAGTGCTAGGACCCCTGCGGGCTCTTTCTTC. Translation gives CSARTPAGSFF.